This T cell receptor (beta chain) was identified in a study of cytomegalovirus exposure and HLA in healthy donors (dated by TCRdb to the late 2010s). Concerning the study at large: An earlier analysis of a few hundred of the donors reported 250 to 350 Gb of sequence data and 95 million to 140 million unique TCR beta sequences obtained from about 179 million T cells. About 280 gigabases of sequencing data and approximately 84 million unique TCR sequences were included in an early release covering over 600 HLA-typed donors. Of the roughly 400 genotyped donors, approximately 83% fell in the genetic ancestry cluster associated with self-reported Caucasian donors. The aim of the study was to test whether cataloging public T cell receptors could identify signatures of past pathogen exposure. The T cell repertoires of 700 or so subjects were profiled by immunosequencing and related to cytomegalovirus serostatus. A separate validation cohort of 90 to 150 different subjects was used in addition to the 666-subject first cohort. High-throughput TCR immunosequencing, statistical association of individual TCRs with disease status, and machine learning were combined to predict cytomegalovirus infection status. A later analysis re-examined previously published TCR beta repertoires from about 700 donors and added high-resolution HLA genotyping to investigate patterns of TCR occurrence. In the later analysis, no new phenotypic data were used to find candidate immune exposures; instead, reliance was placed on TCR beta sequences and their occurrence across donors. An earlier analysis of around 540 of the donors applied high-throughput TCR beta sequencing to assess whether each TCR beta V gene segment acted as functional or pseudogenic. Donor age, sex, ethnicity and CMV serostatus were collected together with the repertoire data. Genome-wide SNP genotypes for about 65% of the roughly 700 donors were used in a later genetic analysis, which treated that subset as a discovery cohort. Every discovery cohort repertoire had been produced on one sequencing platform. HLA typing covered class I and class II loci at four-digit resolution. Typing coverage varied by locus: roughly 620-630 donors for A, B, C, DRB1 and DQB1; some 520 for DQA1; about 570 for DPA1; some 470 for DPB1. A handful of DR-DQ haplotypes were handled as single units for association and clustering because linkage in the cohort was strong. Across some 400 genotyped donors of the cohort, an average of about 250,000 unique TCR beta nucleotide sequences per donor were sequenced, and around 20% of those sequences were non-productive.

In regard to this clone: Its recognized antigen is unknown. One base away there is no much larger clone; base qualities are not given.

General findings and caveats noted by the study authors: The only immune exposure information available for the cohort was CMV serostatus. The sequencing pipeline was judged likely to have produced a cluster of highly shared sequence variants as a technical artifact. Correlated functional status among segregating V segments might reflect linkage disequilibrium, but an unknown experimental factor could not be ruled out. The study gave a list of 150 to 200 TCR beta chains associated with cytomegalovirus. Sequencing depth was assumed to be roughly uniform across donors in the presence/absence analyses, though that assumption may not hold. A later analysis found that most CMV-associated TCR beta chains appeared HLA-restricted, with HLA associations seemingly driven largely by CMV exposure. It was suggested by the authors that the approach could potentially be generalized to other disease states and immunological phenotypes. V-gene and J-gene trimming of TCR beta chains was associated with a missense DCLRE1C variant in a later genetic analysis, and the association was replicated in an independent cohort. In a later analysis, TCR association rates were found to vary across HLA loci, with the most associated TCRs seen for DRB1 alleles and the fewest for HLA-C alleles. In a later analysis, HLA-associated TCR beta chains showed more clonal expansion and lower generation probabilities than non-associated chains that were equally common. Across donors, most TCR sequences were observed very rarely, whereas some public TCRs were present in many individuals. This cohort had only TCR beta chains sequenced, and the lack of alpha or paired-chain data limited which features could be detected. An earlier analysis of approximately 530 of the donors showed that most TCR beta V segments appeared in productive rearrangements either about 90% or about 30% of the time, which broadly matched IMGT annotations. Specific HLA alleles were associated with about 17,000 TCR beta sequences at a false discovery rate of 0.05 in a later analysis. Some IMGT-functional V segments, including TRBV6-2 and TRBV6-3, could not be told apart with the 87-base-pair reads, so those segments were excluded. Because some donors lacked HLA typing at each locus, the association tests relied only on the typed subset. Three of the identified cytomegalovirus-associated TCR beta chains were confirmed in vitro to be specific for cytomegalovirus antigens. In a later analysis, several top co-occurrence clusters were reported to appear linked to parvovirus B19, influenza, CMV and Epstein-Barr virus. Because counts were too low, seventeen rarely observed V segments, including chromosome 9 orphons, were excluded from the earlier analysis of several hundred of the donors. A further reported finding was that TCR beta sequences accurately predicted the HLA-A and HLA-B alleles for most subjects in the first cohort. In both the original and validation cohorts, the classifier was reported to diagnose cytomegalovirus status with high specificity and sensitivity. Compared with the approximately 700-donor mean, donors in an Asian-associated ancestry cluster had fewer N-insertions in productive TCRs, according to a later genetic analysis. When HLA alleles, especially DR and DQ, strongly co-occurred, TCR associations were difficult to assign to individual alleles.

The cohort comprised under 700 healthy bone marrow donors. All cohort members were sampled while nominally healthy, although unrecorded immune exposures were likely present. The donor was CMV seropositive and belonged to the group of 250 to 300 seropositive cohort members. Each donor provided a peripheral blood sample, and peripheral blood mononuclear cells were used for TCR beta sequencing. The Qiagen DNeasy Blood Extraction Kit was used to extract genomic DNA from the blood cell samples. Receptors were amplified or captured by the immunoSEQ multiplex PCR assay. For the multiplex PCR, a mixture combining 60 forward primers for TCR Vbeta segments and 13 reverse primers for TCR Jbeta segments was used. The CDR3 region of rearranged TCR beta genes was amplified from genomic DNA with a multiplex PCR assay. On the Illumina HiSeq System, the amplified TCR beta libraries were sequenced as 87-base-pair reads. Per the authors' processing: A later analysis counted around 72 million unique TCR beta chains across the 550 to 750 repertoires, and 10 million to 12 million of these chains were shared by at least two donors. To remove PCR and sequencing errors, raw reads were error-corrected and collapsed into unique sequences using a nearest-neighbor algorithm that merged closely related sequences. To assign V, D and J gene segments, CDR3 sequences were aligned to IMGT reference sequences. For a sequence to be retained, a match of at least six nucleotides was required to both a V gene segment and a J gene segment. A rearrangement counted as productive if the CDR3 had no stop codons and remained in frame with V and J, and every other rearrangement counted as non-productive. CDR3 was defined according to IMGT convention as the region running from the second conserved V-encoded cysteine to the conserved J-encoded phenylalanine. Sequences without an unambiguous match to a single V gene segment were excluded from the earlier analysis of 500 to 700 of the donors. In an earlier analysis of approximately 590 of the donors, a V segment was called functional when productive rearrangements were above 56.7%, and segregating when the standard deviation between donors exceeded 5%. A statistical classification framework was built for diagnosing cytomegalovirus status from the catalog of TCR beta chain sequences. V and J gene assignment, in a later analysis, came from comparing TCR nucleotide sequences with IMGT/GENE-DB human TR gene sequences. A later analysis assigned CDR3 sequences and most-parsimonious VDJ recombination scenarios with the TCRdist pipeline. In a later analysis, every TCR beta chain was defined by the combination of its CDR3 amino acid sequence and its V-gene family, and reads without a unique V-gene family were dropped. In a later analysis, 550 to 650 highly shared, low-generation-probability nucleotide sequences were removed to address suspected cross-contamination and a sequencing artifact. For each public chain, a later analysis derived a clonal expansion index from normalized ranks of inferred template counts within each repertoire. In a later analysis, generation probabilities were computed using a VDJ recombination model fitted to out-of-frame rearrangements, and the results were checked against IGoR. A later analysis scored TCR-TCR, TCR-HLA and TCR-CMV co-occurrence with hypergeometric tests, applying a repertoire-size bias correction to TCR pairs. A later analysis estimated false discovery rates by permuting HLA or CMV assignments 20 times. In a later analysis, co-occurring TCRs were grouped with DBSCAN, and TCRdist sequence similarity was added when clustering was performed within HLA-allele-positive subsets. For co-occurrence clustering, repertoires with fewer than 30,000 or more than 120,000 public chains were excluded, along with 4 to 6 repertoires with anomalous nucleotide sharing. This is the immuneACCESS table as TCRdb keeps it, with only in-frame sequences that have V and J called. A part of the clones is gone; compared with another copy, unresolved V genes explain less than half, and the rest is unexplained. Clone size and the V and J calls come from that table; the DNA yielded D and trimming. Across this sample there are about 160,000 clones, with 80% to 90% seen only once. The top ten clonotypes cover around 6.7% of the sample.

Trimming removed 4 bases from V and 4 bases from J, leaving 7 bases between the germline ends. As encoded in the germline V gene, CDR1 is SQVTM while CDR2 is ANQGSEA. The CDR3 runs 11 residues from the cysteine to the phenylalanine. The sequence is cut down to CDR3 DNA, 33 bases in frame from base 1. The chain couples TRBV29-1 to TRBJ1-1; the D gene assignment is ambiguous. What was sequenced was PBMCs. The sequence came from a woman under 40 in good health and CMV-seropositive. The sequenced DNA is TGCAGCGTTGGAGGTGGCACTGAAGCTTTCTTT. It is translated as CSVGGGTEAFF.